This T cell receptor (beta chain) was observed in a study of OX40 agonist ivuxolimab in advanced cancers. As for the study in general: The patients' treatment was ivuxolimab, an agonistic anti-OX40 (CD134) antibody. At roughly 83% male, the cohort had a mean age of 60 years, ranging from about 20 to 79. Study-wide points: CD8+ T cells were the subset that, on average, had more expanded clones than CD4+. There was clonal expansion of CD4+ and CD8+ blood T cells by week 6 at 0.1 to 3.0 mg/kg.

Repertoires were generated with immunoSEQ multiplex PCR, while TCRdb's copy carries only in-frame clones and drops some. Of 57,000 or so clones listed, roughly 80% were seen once; the top ten hold around 3.3%. With 6 bases removed from V and 9 bases from J, the gap between germline ends came to 14 bases. The CDR3 spans 12 residues. Germline V CDR1 and CDR2: MNHEY, SVGAGI. This clone has only one observation. What it binds is not known. This receptor was taken from an adult with an advanced solid tumor such as melanoma, head and neck, liver or kidney cancer. Sequences were derived from CD4+ or CD8+ T cells sorted from blood, sampled in a trial of the OX40 agonist ivuxolimab. The J gene is TRBJ1-1, the V gene TRBV6-5; D ambiguous. CDR3 coding DNA: TGTGCCAGCAGCCCGGACTCGTTTAAAGCTTTCTTT. Translation: CASSPDSFKAFF.